This T cell receptor (beta chain) was captured by sequencing in a study of blood T cell repertoires in COVID-19. Study overall: PBMCs, B-cell-depleted T cells, or T cells were the source of the cDNA or gDNA that made up the material.

Original analysis: Counts of nucleated cells, estimated from reference gene primer amplification, were obtained. The repertoire was sequenced with immunoSEQ multiplex PCR; TCRdb's copy has only in-frame clones and lacks some. Clone size and V and J calls were adopted from that table, with D and trimming inferred from the DNA. Of about 170,000 clones in the sample, around 85% are singletons; the top ten hold roughly 9.7%. Seattle cases were enrolled at active infection and followed longitudinally. The CDR3 runs to 16 residues. The germline V gene encodes CDR1 SGHDT and CDR2 YYEEEE. V shed 1 base and J 8 bases; nucleotides not matched to a gene: 4.

The rearrangement links TRBV5-6 to TRBJ2-1, with TRBD2 matching over 15 bases. The specimen sequenced was peripheral blood. This receptor was taken from a woman aged 55-75 years with COVID-19, enrolled during active disease. The CDR3 DNA reads TGTGCCAGCAGCTTGTTAGGGACTAGCGGGGGGTATGAGCAGTTCTTC. Protein: CASSLLGTSGGYEQFF.